Listed below are T cell receptor beta chains from one sample, sequenced in a study of post-analysis software for immune sequencing data. TCRdb re-called the PCR reads through MiXCR, storing one row per CDR3 protein. The data hold about 810,000 distinct CDR3 sequences, with approximately 50% observed a single time. Input material: blood. Receptors originate from a girl aged 10 to 17 with multiple sclerosis. Each CDR3 is given with its conserved first and last residue. A D gene is named only where the DNA matches it firmly. Some rows mark clone size as missing; the rest say once, few, many or name a class of expanded clone.

TRBJ2-5 | - | TRBV6-6 | 14 | few | TGTGCCAGTGTACTATCAGGGGCGCAAGAGACCCAGTACTTC | CASVLSGAQETQYF
TRBJ2-5 | TRBD1 | TRBV20-1 | 14 | - | TGCAGTGCTAGCCATGGACAGGTACAAGAGACCCAGTACTTC | CSASHGQVQETQYF
TRBJ1-1 | - | TRBV28 | 12 | - | TGTGCCAGCAGGCCGACAGCCCCAGCGGCTTTCTTT | CASRPTAPAAFF
TRBJ2-4 | TRBD1 | TRBV7-2 | 13 | few | TGTGCCAGCAGCTCCACAGGGGTGAACATTCAGTACTTC | CASSSTGVNIQYF
TRBJ2-3 | TRBD2 | TRBV7-6 | 16 | few | TGTGCCAGCAGCCCCTCGCTAGCGGGGGCCCCAGATACGCAGTATTTT | CASSPSLAGAPDTQYF
TRBJ2-5 | TRBD2 | TRBV20-1 | 16 | - | TGCAGTGCTAGAGATCAGGGCGGGGGAGGCCAAGAGACCCAGTACTTC | CSARDQGGGGQETQYF
TRBJ2-2 | - | TRBV20-1 | 13 | once | TGCAGTGCTAGGAATGGGGACACCAGGGAGCTGTTTTTT | CSARNGDTRELFF
TRBJ2-5 | - | TRBV18 | 16 | few | TGTGCCAGCTCACCGGACCCCCAGCGGCCCCAAGAGACCCAGTACTTC | CASSPDPQRPQETQYF
TRBJ2-1 | TRBD2 | TRBV5-1 | 17 | - | TGCACCAGCAGCTTGGTAGCGGGAGGGCCGATAGACAATGAGCAGTTCTTC | CTSSLVAGGPIDNEQFF
TRBJ2-7 | - | TRBV7-9 | 12 | - | TGTGCCATTAGGGGCAACTCCTACGAGCAGTACTTC | CAIRGNSYEQYF
TRBJ2-1 | - | TRBV25-1 | 11 | - | TGTGCCAGCAGTGACTGGGGGGAGCAGTTCTTC | CASSDWGEQFF
TRBJ2-7 | TRBD2 | TRBV20-1 | 15 | - | TGCAGTGCTAGTATACTAGCGGGAGTATCGGGCGAGCAGTACTTC | CSASILAGVSGEQYF
TRBJ2-1 | - | TRBV5-1 | 15 | - | TGCGCCAGCAGCTTGTCCTCTCGGTTGGGGAATGAGCAGTTCTTC | CASSLSSRLGNEQFF
TRBJ1-2 | - | TRBV18 | 15 | few | TGTGCCAGCTCACCACCAGGCGGAGGGAGTGTTGGCTACACCTTC | CASSPPGGGSVGYTF
TRBJ2-3 | - | TRBV20-1 | 16 | - | TGCAGTGCTGCCCACCTAGCAGGGGCACTTGCAGATACGCAGTATTTT | CSAAHLAGALADTQYF
TRBJ2-5 | - | TRBV7-6 | 14 | few | TGTGCCAGCAGCTTAGGTAACAGTCAAGAGACCCAGTACTTC | CASSLGNSQETQYF
TRBJ2-7 | - | TRBV5-1 | 15 | - | TGCGCCAGCAGAAACTTGTGGGGGAAGCCCTACGAGCAGTACTTC | CASRNLWGKPYEQYF
TRBJ2-1 | - | TRBV7-8 | 15 | few | TGTGCCAGCAGCTTAGCGCGGGCTCGTCCCAATGAGCAGTTCTTC | CASSLARARPNEQFF
TRBJ2-7 | - | TRBV18 | 14 | once | TGTGCCAGCTCACCACCTACCGGCGCCTACGAGCAGTACTTC | CASSPPTGAYEQYF
TRBJ1-1 | TRBD1 | TRBV6-1 | 16 | few | TGTGCCAGCAGTGACCCCCGGGACAGGGCGTGGACTGAAGCTTTCTTT | CASSDPRDRAWTEAFF
TRBJ2-7 | - | TRBV18 | 14 | - | TGTGCCAGCGTCACGTCCCAGACGTTGGGCGAGCAGTACTTC | CASVTSQTLGEQYF
TRBJ2-1 | TRBD1 | TRBV5-1 | 15 | - | TGCGCCAGCAGCTTGATGGGACAGGGGGCAAATGAGCAGTTCTTC | CASSLMGQGANEQFF
TRBJ1-2 | - | TRBV14 | 13 | - | TGTGCCAGCAGCCAAGCGAGATACCTTGGCTACACCTTC | CASSQARYLGYTF
TRBJ2-7 | TRBD2 | TRBV14 | 14 | once | TGTGCCAGCGTGGCTAGCGGGACCTCCTACGAGCAGTACTTC | CASVASGTSYEQYF
TRBJ2-3 | - | TRBV5-1 | 16 | - | TGCGCCAGCAGCGGGACGTTGATACCTGGCACAGATACGCAGTATTTT | CASSGTLIPGTDTQYF
TRBJ2-6 | - | TRBV7-9 | 12 | - | TGTGCCAGCAGCTACGAAGGCAACGTCCTGACTTTC | CASSYEGNVLTF
TRBJ2-3 | TRBD1 | TRBV20-1 | 15 | - | TGCAGTGCCAACCTTGGGACAGGACTTACAGATACGCAGTATTTT | CSANLGTGLTDTQYF
TRBJ2-5 | - | TRBV6-5 | 13 | few | TGTGCCAGCCGAAGCCAGGCTTCGCGGACCCAGTACTTC | CASRSQASRTQYF
TRBJ2-1 | - | TRBV14 | 11 | few | TGTGCCAGCAGCCAAGTCGCTGAGCAGTTCTTC | CASSQVAEQFF
TRBJ2-1 | - | TRBV7-2 | 12 | - | TGTGCCAGCAGCTTAGTGGCGCCGGGGCAGTTCTTC | CASSLVAPGQFF
TRBJ2-3 | TRBD2 | TRBV7-3 | 17 | - | TGTGCCAGCAGCACCCGACTAGCGGAGCCCTACACAGATACGCAGTATTTT | CASSTRLAEPYTDTQYF
TRBJ2-1 | - | TRBV2 | 14 | - | TGTGCCAGCAGCGAATCCAGGACACGAGGTGGGCAGTTCTTC | CASSESRTRGGQFF
TRBJ2-3 | - | TRBV5-1 | 16 | many | TGCGCCAGCAGCTTGGCCGCGGTCGGGGGCACAGATACGCAGTATTTT | CASSLAAVGGTDTQYF
TRBJ2-1 | - | TRBV15 | 16 | - | TGTGCCACCAGCAGAGGGGGGAGCGTGGCCTACAATGAGCAGTTCTTC | CATSRGGSVAYNEQFF
TRBJ1-5 | - | TRBV12-3/TRBV12-4 | 13 | few | TGTGCCAGCAGCCCGTTCAGCAATCAGCCCCAGCATTTT | CASSPFSNQPQHF
TRBJ1-5 | - | TRBV7-2 | 15 | - | TGTGCCAGCAGCTTCTCGTTAGCGAGCAATCAGCCCCAGCATTTT | CASSFSLASNQPQHF
TRBJ1-5 | - | TRBV7-2 | 15 | - | TGTGCCAGCAGCGGGGTAGGAGGGGGTGGTCAGCCCCAGCATTTT | CASSGVGGGGQPQHF
TRBJ2-7 | TRBD1 | TRBV10-3 | 11 | - | TGTGCCATTGACAGGGTCGACGAGCAGTACTTC | CAIDRVDEQYF
TRBJ1-2 | - | TRBV15 | 14 | - | TGTGCCACCAGCAGAGATTATGATAACTATGGCTACACCTTC | CATSRDYDNYGYTF
TRBJ1-1 | - | TRBV12-5 | 17 | - | TGTGCTAGTGGCCCAGGCCTGGCTGCCCTTTTGGACACTGAAGCTTTCTTT | CASGPGLAALLDTEAFF
TRBJ2-5 | - | TRBV29-1 | 11 | - | TGCAGCGGCCTTACAGGGGAGACCCAGTACTTC | CSGLTGETQYF
TRBJ2-7 | TRBD2 | TRBV5-6 | 16 | - | TGTGCCAGCAGCTTGCGGGTAGCGGGGCGCTCCTACGAGCAGTACTTC | CASSLRVAGRSYEQYF
TRBJ2-7 | - | TRBV2 | 16 | - | TGTGCCAGCACCGAGGGGGGACCCTTTAGGCCCGCCGAGCAGTACTTC | CASTEGGPFRPAEQYF
TRBJ2-7 | TRBD1 | TRBV6-5 | 15 | - | TGTGCCAGCTGGACGTCGGACAGGGCCGCCTACGAGCAGTACTTC | CASWTSDRAAYEQYF
TRBJ2-2 | TRBD2 | TRBV20-1 | 13 | - | TGCAGTGCGAGGGAAGCGGGGGTCGGGGAGCTGTTTTTT | CSAREAGVGELFF
TRBJ2-7 | - | TRBV20-1 | 14 | - | TGCAGTGGTTTAAGTAGGCACTCTACCTACGAGCAGTACTTC | CSGLSRHSTYEQYF
TRBJ1-5 | - | TRBV6-6 | 16 | - | TGCGCCAGCATCGACCCCCCGGGTTTAGGCAATCAGCCCCAGCATTTT | CASIDPPGLGNQPQHF
TRBJ1-5 | - | TRBV20-1 | 14 | - | TGCAGTGCCCGGAGGGATTATAGCAATCAGCCCCAGCATTTT | CSARRDYSNQPQHF
TRBJ2-6 | - | TRBV15 | 20 | - | TGTGCCACCAGCAGAGATCTTCTGACAGGCCAGTTCTCTGGGGCCAACGTCCTGACTTTC | CATSRDLLTGQFSGANVLTF
TRBJ2-5 | - | TRBV7-6 | 17 | - | TGTGCCAGCAGCCGCCTAGCGAGAGGGGTAGGGCAAGAGACCCAGTACTTC | CASSRLARGVGQETQYF
TRBJ2-5 | TRBD2 | TRBV3-1 | 16 | - | TGTGCCAGCAGCCAAGAAGCCGGACTAGAAGGAGAGACCCAGTACTTC | CASSQEAGLEGETQYF